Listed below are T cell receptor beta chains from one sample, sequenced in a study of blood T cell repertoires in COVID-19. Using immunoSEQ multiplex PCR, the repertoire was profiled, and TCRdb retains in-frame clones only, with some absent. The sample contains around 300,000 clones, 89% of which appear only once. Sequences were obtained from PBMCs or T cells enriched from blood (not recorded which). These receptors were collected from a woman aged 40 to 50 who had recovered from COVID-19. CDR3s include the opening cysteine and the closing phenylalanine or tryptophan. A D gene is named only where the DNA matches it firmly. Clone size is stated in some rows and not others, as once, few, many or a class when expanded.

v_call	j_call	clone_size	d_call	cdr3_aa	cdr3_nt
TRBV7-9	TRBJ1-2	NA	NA	CASSSTVSNYGYTF	TGTGCCAGCAGCTCGACAGTGTCTAACTATGGCTACACCTTC
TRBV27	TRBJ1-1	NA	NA	CASSLPRGKAFF	TGTGCCAGCAGTTTACCGCGCGGGAAAGCTTTCTTT
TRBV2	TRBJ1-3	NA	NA	CASSASGFMNTIYF	TGTGCCAGCAGCGCCTCAGGGTTCATGAACACCATATATTTT
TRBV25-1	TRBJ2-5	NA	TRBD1	CASSDSGQGRETQYF	TGTGCCAGCAGTGACTCTGGACAGGGACGAGAGACCCAGTACTTC
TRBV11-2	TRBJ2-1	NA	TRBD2	CASSFGTSDYNEQFF	TGTGCCAGCAGCTTCGGGACTAGCGATTACAATGAGCAGTTCTTC
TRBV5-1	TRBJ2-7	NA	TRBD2	CASSLGSGGSWDEQYF	TGCGCCAGCAGCTTGGGAAGCGGGGGGTCGTGGGACGAGCAGTACTTC
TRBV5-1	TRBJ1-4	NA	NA	CASSTGPTNEKLFF	TGCGCCAGCAGCACAGGCCCAACTAATGAAAAACTGTTTTTT
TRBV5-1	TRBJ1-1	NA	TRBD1	CASSLTGQGNTEAFF	TGCGCCAGTTCATTAACTGGACAGGGGAACACTGAAGCTTTCTTT
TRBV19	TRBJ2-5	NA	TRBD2	CASSVRTSGRAGIRETQYF	TGTGCCAGTAGTGTCCGGACTAGCGGGAGGGCCGGAATTCGAGAGACCCAGTACTTC
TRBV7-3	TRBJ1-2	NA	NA	CASSLNSGNGYTF	TGTGCCAGCAGCTTAAATTCGGGGAATGGCTACACCTTC
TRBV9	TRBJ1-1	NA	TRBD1	CASSPGTENTEAFF	TGTGCCAGCAGCCCCGGGACAGAGAACACTGAAGCTTTCTTT
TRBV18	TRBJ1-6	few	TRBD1	CASSRYRGTDNSPLHF	TGTGCCAGCTCACGCTACAGGGGGACCGATAATTCACCCCTCCACTTT
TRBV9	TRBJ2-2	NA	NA	CASEIRNTGELFF	TGTGCCAGCGAGATTCGAAACACCGGGGAGCTGTTTTTT
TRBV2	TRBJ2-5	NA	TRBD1	CASSENPRGTETQYF	TGTGCCAGCAGTGAAAATCCCAGGGGGACGGAGACCCAGTACTTC
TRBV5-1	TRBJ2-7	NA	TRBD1	CASSSGQRTYEQYF	TGCGCCAGCAGCTCGGGACAGAGGACATACGAGCAGTACTTC
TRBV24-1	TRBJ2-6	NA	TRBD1	CATSPGTAHASGANVLTF	TGTGCCACCAGTCCCGGGACAGCGCACGCCTCTGGGGCCAACGTCCTGACTTTC
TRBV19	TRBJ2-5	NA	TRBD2	CASSISGTSYYGETQYF	TGTGCCAGTAGTATCTCCGGGACTAGCTATTATGGAGAGACCCAGTACTTC
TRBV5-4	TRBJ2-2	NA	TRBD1	CASSLEGTGVTGELFF	TGTGCCAGCAGCTTGGAAGGGACAGGGGTTACCGGGGAGCTGTTTTTT
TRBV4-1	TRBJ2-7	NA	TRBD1	CASSQTAGKGRGPYEQYF	TGCGCCAGCAGCCAAACGGCCGGTAAGGGCAGGGGGCCCTACGAGCAGTACTTC
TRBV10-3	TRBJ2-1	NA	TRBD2	CAISESGAGVANEQFF	TGTGCCATCAGTGAGTCGGGAGCGGGAGTTGCCAATGAGCAGTTCTTC
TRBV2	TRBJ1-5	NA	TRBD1	CASSPGTGEQPQHF	TGTGCCAGCAGTCCCGGGACAGGTGAACAGCCCCAGCATTTT
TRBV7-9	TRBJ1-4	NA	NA	CASSPRGGVKLFF	TGTGCCAGCAGCCCTAGAGGGGGGGTAAAACTGTTTTTT
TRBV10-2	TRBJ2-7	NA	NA	CASSDQGFKQYF	TGCGCCAGCAGTGACCAGGGATTCAAGCAGTACTTC
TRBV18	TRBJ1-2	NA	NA	CASSLEGLSRGYTF	TGTGCCAGCTCCCTAGAGGGTCTTTCGCGGGGCTACACCTTC
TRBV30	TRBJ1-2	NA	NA	CAWNIPEGYGYTF	TGTGCCTGGAACATACCGGAGGGCTATGGCTACACCTTC
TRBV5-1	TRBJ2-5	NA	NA	CASSLRQGSRETQYF	TGCGCCAGCAGCCTACGGCAGGGCTCGCGTGAGACCCAGTACTTC
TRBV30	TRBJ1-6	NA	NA	CAWNRAYNSPLHF	TGTGCCTGGAACAGGGCCTATAATTCACCCCTCCACTTT
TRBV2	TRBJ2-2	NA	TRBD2	CASRLLAGGNTGELFF	TGTGCCAGCAGACTACTAGCGGGGGGGAACACCGGGGAGCTGTTTTTT
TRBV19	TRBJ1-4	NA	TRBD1	CASKDQGAVVEKLFF	TGTGCCAGCAAGGATCAGGGGGCAGTTGTTGAAAAACTGTTTTTT
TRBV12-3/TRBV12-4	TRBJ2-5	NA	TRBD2	CASNVAGRETQYF	TGTGCCAGCAACGTAGCGGGACGAGAGACCCAGTACTTC
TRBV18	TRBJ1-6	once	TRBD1	CASSPSGQGKSPLHF	TGTGCCAGCTCACCCTCGGGACAGGGGAAATCACCCCTCCACTTT
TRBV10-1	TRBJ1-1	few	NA	CASSGSPGEVSTEAFF	TGCGCCAGCAGTGGAAGCCCGGGGGAGGTGAGCACTGAAGCTTTCTTT
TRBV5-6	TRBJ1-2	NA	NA	CASSLDVFYGYTF	TGTGCCAGCAGCTTGGATGTATTCTATGGCTACACCTTC
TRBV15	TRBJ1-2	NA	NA	CATSTPDRGFYGYTF	TGTGCCACCAGCACCCCGGACAGAGGATTCTATGGCTACACCTTC
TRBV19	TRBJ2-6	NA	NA	CASRQGGNSGANVLTF	TGTGCCAGTAGACAGGGTGGTAATTCCGGGGCCAACGTCCTGACTTTC
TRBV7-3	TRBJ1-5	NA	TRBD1	CASSPDRGQPQHF	TGTGCCAGCAGTCCGGACAGGGGACAGCCCCAGCATTTT
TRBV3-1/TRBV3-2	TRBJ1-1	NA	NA	CASSSGFGEAFF	TGTGCCAGCAGCTCGGGGTTCGGTGAAGCTTTCTTT
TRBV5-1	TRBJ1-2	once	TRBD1	CASSPRQGANYGYTF	TGCGCCAGCAGCCCAAGACAGGGTGCTAACTATGGCTACACCTTC
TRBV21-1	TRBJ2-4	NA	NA	CASSKGSLAKNIQYF	TGTGCCAGCAGCAAAGGGTCACTAGCCAAAAACATTCAGTACTTC
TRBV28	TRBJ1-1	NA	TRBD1	CASSGGRDTEAFF	TGTGCCAGCTCAGGGGGCAGGGACACTGAAGCTTTCTTT
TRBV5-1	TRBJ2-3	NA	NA	CASSRDISTDTQYF	TGCGCCAGCAGCCGGGACATAAGCACAGATACGCAGTATTTT
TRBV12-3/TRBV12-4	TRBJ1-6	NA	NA	CASGQTKNSPLHF	TGTGCCAGCGGACAAACCAAAAATTCACCCCTCCACTTT
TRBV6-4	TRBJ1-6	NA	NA	CASSRDRSPKDNSPLHF	TGTGCCAGCAGTAGAGACAGGAGTCCTAAGGATAATTCACCCCTCCACTTT
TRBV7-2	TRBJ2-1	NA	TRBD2	CASSLGGTSPYNEQFF	TGTGCCAGCAGCTTAGGTGGGACTAGCCCCTACAATGAGCAGTTCTTC
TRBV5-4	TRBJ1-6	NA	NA	CASSPGMDSPLHF	TGTGCCAGCAGCCCCGGGATGGATTCACCCCTCCACTTT
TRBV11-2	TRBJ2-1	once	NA	CASSSQPGRVYNEQFF	TGTGCCAGCAGTTCCCAGCCGGGAAGGGTTTACAATGAGCAGTTCTTC
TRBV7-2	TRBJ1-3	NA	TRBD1	CASSLQGQGTGNTIYF	TGTGCCAGCAGCCTCCAGGGACAGGGGACTGGAAACACCATATATTTT
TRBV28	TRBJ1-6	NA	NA	CASSRLSNSPLHF	TGTGCCAGCTCGAGACTTTCTAATTCACCCCTCCACTTT
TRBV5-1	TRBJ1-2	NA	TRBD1	CASSLQIGGDDGYTF	TGCGCCAGCAGCTTGCAAATAGGGGGCGACGATGGCTACACCTTC
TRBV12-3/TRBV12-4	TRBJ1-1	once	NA	CASRPTENTEAFF	TGTGCCAGCAGGCCGACAGAGAACACTGAAGCTTTCTTT
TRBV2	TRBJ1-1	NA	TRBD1	CASGRDRVNTEAFF	TGTGCCAGCGGGCGGGACAGGGTGAACACTGAAGCTTTCTTT
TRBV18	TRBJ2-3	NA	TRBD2	CASSPGSKGSGYTDTQYF	TGTGCCAGCTCACCAGGATCCAAGGGTAGCGGGTATACAGATACGCAGTATTTT
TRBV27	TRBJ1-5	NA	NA	CASRETGQNQPQHF	TGTGCCAGCAGGGAGACAGGCCAGAATCAGCCCCAGCATTTT
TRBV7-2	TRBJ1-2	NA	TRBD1	CASSLAGQATYGYTF	TGTGCCAGCAGCTTAGCGGGACAGGCCACGTATGGCTACACCTTC
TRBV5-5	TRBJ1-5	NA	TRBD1	CASSTGQGGLENQPQHF	TGTGCCAGCAGCACGGGACAGGGTGGATTGGAGAATCAGCCCCAGCATTTT
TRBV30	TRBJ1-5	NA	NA	CAWSVRVGLYSNQPQHF	TGTGCCTGGAGTGTACGGGTCGGATTATATAGCAATCAGCCCCAGCATTTT
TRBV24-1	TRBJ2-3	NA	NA	CATSSRGDTQYF	TGTGCCACCAGCTCTCGGGGAGATACGCAGTATTTT